These 2 T cell receptor beta chains were all obtained from the same sample, sequenced in a study of T cells in localized non-small cell lung cancer. Repertoires were generated with immunoSEQ multiplex PCR, while TCRdb's copy carries only in-frame clones and drops some. The sample lists roughly 76,000 clones; around 81% were seen once. Specimen: PBMCs, collected before any cancer treatment. The receptors here all came from a man aged 35-75 years with stage II squamous cell lung carcinoma.

The chain combines TRBV4-1 with TRBJ2-5, with D tentatively TRBD1 (5 bases). The CDR3 length is 15 residues. Looked up from germline, CDR1 is MGHRA and CDR2 is YSYEKL. V lost 1 base and J lost 5, with 14 bases in between. The CDR3 loop reads CASSQARQPFETQYF. CDR3 in DNA: TGCGCCAGCAGCCAAGCGCGACAGCCCTTCGAGACCCAGTACTTC.

The gene calls are TRBV4-1 and TRBJ1-5; D gene uncertain. The CDR3 has 16 amino acids. Deletions cut 3 bases from V and 1 base from J, with 13 bases between. Germline CDR1 MGHRA, CDR2 YSYEKL. CDR3 region: CASSQGDKLSNQPQHF. The CDR3 DNA is TGCGCCAGCAGCCAGGGCGACAAGCTGAGCAATCAGCCCCAGCATTTT.